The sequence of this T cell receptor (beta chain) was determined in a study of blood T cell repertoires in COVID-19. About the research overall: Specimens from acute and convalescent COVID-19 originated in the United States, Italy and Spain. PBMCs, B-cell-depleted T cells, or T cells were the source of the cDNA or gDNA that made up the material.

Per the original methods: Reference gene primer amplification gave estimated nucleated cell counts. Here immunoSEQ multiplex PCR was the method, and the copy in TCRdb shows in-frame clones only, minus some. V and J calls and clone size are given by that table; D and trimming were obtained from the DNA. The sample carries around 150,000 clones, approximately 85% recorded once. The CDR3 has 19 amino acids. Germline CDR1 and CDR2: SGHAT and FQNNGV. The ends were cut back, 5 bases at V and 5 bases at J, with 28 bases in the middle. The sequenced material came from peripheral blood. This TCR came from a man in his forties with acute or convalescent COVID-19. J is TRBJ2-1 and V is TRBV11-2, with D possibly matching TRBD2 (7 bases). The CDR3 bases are TGTGCCAGCAGCCCAGGGTTAAACCTCCGACTAGGGGGGGACAATGAGCAGTTCTTC. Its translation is CASSPGLNLRLGGDNEQFF.